This T cell receptor beta chain was recovered during a study of human T cells and chemical hapten exposure. Study overall: Small volume differences among pooled libraries mainly caused per-sample TCR yield variation.

Time point of the sample: healthy volunteer bleed at 6 weeks. The total RNA was obtained from whole blood that was not fractionated. The CDR3 loop spans 17 amino acids. CDR1 and CDR2 from the germline V gene are SNHLY and FYNNEI. The junction had 9 bases not matched to a gene; V was cut back by 3 bases and J by 0 bases. General study results and limits: TCRs above 1 in 1000 frequency did not change with DPC sensitization.

With respect to this clonotype: Its antigen is as yet unknown.

Separate cDNA molecules received unique molecular identifiers, which the library attached to them. Methods used by the authors: Just over 95,000 TCRs per sample was the median, with a range of roughly 23,224 to 690,600. MiXCR, applied by TCRdb to the RACE reads, yields one record per CDR3 protein. TCRdb's processing, not the study's, gives the V and J calls here. The sample carries under 90,000 distinct CDR3 sequences, over 7% recorded once. The source material was whole blood. The TCR originated in a male donor in good health. Some clones in this sample may be carry-over from other donors' samples. The chain recombines TRBV2 with TRBJ2-3; TRBD2 matches at 7 bases. The CDR3 DNA reads TGTGCCAGCAGTGATAGAAGGCTAGCGGCTAGCACAGATACGCAGTATTTT. Its protein is CASSDRRLAASTDTQYF.